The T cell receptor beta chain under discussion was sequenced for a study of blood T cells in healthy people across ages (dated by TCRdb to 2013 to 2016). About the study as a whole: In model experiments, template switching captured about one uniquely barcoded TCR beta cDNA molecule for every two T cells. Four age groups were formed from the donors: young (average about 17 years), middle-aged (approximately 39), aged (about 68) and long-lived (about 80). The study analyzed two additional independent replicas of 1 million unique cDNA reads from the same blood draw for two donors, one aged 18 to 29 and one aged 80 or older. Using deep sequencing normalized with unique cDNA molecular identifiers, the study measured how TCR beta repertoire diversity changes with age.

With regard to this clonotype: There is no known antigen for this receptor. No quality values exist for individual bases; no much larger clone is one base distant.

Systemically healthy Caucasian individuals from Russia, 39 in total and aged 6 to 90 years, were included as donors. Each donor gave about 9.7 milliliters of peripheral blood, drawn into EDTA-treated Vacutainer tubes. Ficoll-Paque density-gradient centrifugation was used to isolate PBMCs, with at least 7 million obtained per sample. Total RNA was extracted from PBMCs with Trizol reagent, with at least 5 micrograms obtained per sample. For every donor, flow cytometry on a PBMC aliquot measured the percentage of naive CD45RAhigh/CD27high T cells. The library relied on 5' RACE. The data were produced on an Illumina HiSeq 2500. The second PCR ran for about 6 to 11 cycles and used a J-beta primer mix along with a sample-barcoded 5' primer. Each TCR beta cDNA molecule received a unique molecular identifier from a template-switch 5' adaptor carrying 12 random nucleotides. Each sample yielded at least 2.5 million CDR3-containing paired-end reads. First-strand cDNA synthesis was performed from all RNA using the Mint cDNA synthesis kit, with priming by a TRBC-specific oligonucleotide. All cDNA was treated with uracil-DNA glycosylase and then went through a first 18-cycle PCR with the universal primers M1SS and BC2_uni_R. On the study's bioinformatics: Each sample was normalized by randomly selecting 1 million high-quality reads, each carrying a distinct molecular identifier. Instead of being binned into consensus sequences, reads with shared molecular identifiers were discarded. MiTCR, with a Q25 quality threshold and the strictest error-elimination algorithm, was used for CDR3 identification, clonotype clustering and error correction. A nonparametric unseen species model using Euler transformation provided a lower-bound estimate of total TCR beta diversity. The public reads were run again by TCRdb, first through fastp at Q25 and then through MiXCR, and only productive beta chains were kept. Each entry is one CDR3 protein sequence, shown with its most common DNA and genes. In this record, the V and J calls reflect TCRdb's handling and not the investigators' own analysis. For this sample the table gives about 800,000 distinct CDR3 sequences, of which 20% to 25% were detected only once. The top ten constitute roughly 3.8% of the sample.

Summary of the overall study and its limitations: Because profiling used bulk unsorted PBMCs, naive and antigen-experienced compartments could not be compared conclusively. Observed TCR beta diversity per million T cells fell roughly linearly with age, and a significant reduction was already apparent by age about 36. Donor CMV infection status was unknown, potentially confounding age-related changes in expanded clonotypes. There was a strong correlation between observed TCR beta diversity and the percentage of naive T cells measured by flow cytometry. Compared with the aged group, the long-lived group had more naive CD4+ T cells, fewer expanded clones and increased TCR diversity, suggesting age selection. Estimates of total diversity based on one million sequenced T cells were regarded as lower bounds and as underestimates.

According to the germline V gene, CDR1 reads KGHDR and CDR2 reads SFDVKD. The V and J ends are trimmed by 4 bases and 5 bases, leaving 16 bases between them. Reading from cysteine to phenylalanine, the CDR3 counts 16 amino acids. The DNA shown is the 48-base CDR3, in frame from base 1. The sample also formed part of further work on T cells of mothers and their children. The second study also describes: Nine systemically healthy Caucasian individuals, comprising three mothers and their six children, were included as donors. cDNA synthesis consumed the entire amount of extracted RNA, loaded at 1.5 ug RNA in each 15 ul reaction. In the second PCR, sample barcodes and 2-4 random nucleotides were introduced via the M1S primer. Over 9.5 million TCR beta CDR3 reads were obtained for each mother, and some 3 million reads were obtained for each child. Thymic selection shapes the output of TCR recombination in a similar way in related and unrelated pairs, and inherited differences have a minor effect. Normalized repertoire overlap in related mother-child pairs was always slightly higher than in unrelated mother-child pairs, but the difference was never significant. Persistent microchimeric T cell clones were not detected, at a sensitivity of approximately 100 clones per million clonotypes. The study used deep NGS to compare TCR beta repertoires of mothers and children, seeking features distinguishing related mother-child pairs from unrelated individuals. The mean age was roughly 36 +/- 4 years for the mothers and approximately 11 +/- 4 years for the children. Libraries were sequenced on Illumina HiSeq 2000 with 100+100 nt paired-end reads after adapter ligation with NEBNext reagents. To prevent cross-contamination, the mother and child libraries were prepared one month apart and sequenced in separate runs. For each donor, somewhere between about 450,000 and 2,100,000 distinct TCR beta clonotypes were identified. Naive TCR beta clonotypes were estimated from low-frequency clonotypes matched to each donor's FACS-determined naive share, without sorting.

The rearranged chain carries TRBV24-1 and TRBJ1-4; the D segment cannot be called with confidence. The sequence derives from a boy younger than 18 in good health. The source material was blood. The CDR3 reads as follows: CATSDPSDGENEKLFF. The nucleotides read TGTGCCACCAGTGACCCCTCGGACGGTGAAAATGAAAAACTGTTTTTT.